This T cell receptor (beta chain) stems from a study of monozygotic twins with inflammatory bowel disease (dated by TCRdb to about 2019). For the wider study: A total of some 30 monozygotic twin pairs were included in the full study, comprising nine German pairs (four IBD-concordant, five IBD-discordant) and 19 IBD-discordant Danish pairs. Disease-associated traits were sought mainly through comparisons between IBD patients and their genetically identical healthy co-twins within discordant pairs. Each individual had, on average, about 151 000 unique TCRalpha sequences and 181 000 unique TCRbeta sequences available for analysis.

Receptor libraries were prepared by 5' RACE. Preparation of each TCR library used 3,500 to 4,500 ng of total RNA. For each sample, cDNA synthesis with SMARTScribe reverse transcriptase was split into eight separate reactions. During cDNA synthesis, unique molecular identifiers containing a 6-nucleotide sample barcode were introduced by template switching. Amplification of TCRalpha and TCRbeta cDNA involved two nested PCRs of around 15 and 9 cycles, and each PCR was followed by bead purification. Before amplification, the cDNA was both treated with uracil DNA-glycosylase and purified with the QIAquick PCR purification kit. In the second PCR, Illumina TruSeq-compatible adapters and sample-specific barcodes were added. Library quality and concentration were checked on TapeStation and Qubit, and libraries were pooled at roughly 5.1 ng each. The pooled libraries were sequenced with 2 x 100 bp reads and custom sequencing primers on an Illumina HiSeq2500 single-index Rapid Run. As for how the authors treated the data: PCR and sequencing errors were corrected by UMI-based consensus assembly using MiGEC version 1.2.6. V(D)J alignment, clonotype assembly and CDR3 extraction were performed with MiXCR version 2.1.1. Gene usage, clonotype sharing and MAIT/NKT TCR abundance were normalised by analysing the top 1000, 10 000 and 20 000 clonotypes per sample. Diversity was computed as the inverse Simpson index with the vegan R package after downsampling to 27 000 UMIs. Paired Mann-Whitney U tests were applied to discordant twin pairs, and Benjamini-Hochberg correction was used for multiple testing. TCRdb reprocessed the reads and lists each CDR3 protein sequence as a single entry, with no DNA. TCRdb, rather than the study authors, made the V and J calls. The sample's table covers roughly 330,000 distinct CDR3 sequences. The ten largest clonotypes hold approximately 2% of the sample.

From each donor, an approximately 2.5 ml peripheral blood sample was collected into PAXgene tubes and kept at -80 degrees C. Without T cell sorting, total RNA was isolated from whole blood using the PAXgene blood miRNA kit on an automated QIAcube. Peripheral blood from monozygotic twin pairs who were concordant or discordant for inflammatory bowel disease underwent deep TCRalpha and TCRbeta repertoire profiling using unique molecular barcoding. Smoking habits were recorded for all twin pairs, with individuals classified as current, former or never smokers. On this clonotype itself: Its antigen remains undetermined.

CDR1 and CDR2 are drawn from the germline V gene: SGHRS, YFSETQ. From cysteine to phenylalanine, the CDR3 is 15 amino acids long. No DNA has been recorded. Summary of the overall study and its limitations: Measured by the inverse Simpson index, TCRbeta repertoire diversity was lower in IBD patients than in their healthy co-twins. The results gave no support for a single strong signal or clonotype linked to IBD. No difference in repertoire similarity was observed between concordant and discordant twins, possibly owing to limited statistical power. Different T cell subtypes could not be distinguished in the analysis. Because patients received different immunosuppressive treatments, the repertoires may have picked up extra background noise and variability between individuals. Compared with healthy twins, IBD patients shared fewer clonotypes with other individuals, and the difference was most pronounced in patients with signs of disease activity.

Here the chain combines TRBV5-1 and TRBJ2-7; TCRdb indicates TRBD1, and absent DNA this call remains unverified. The sample comprised blood. This clonotype originated in a human donor with ulcerative colitis or Crohn's disease, or a healthy co-twin of an affected twin (not recorded which). The CDR3 has the sequence CASSLAVQGGYEQYF.